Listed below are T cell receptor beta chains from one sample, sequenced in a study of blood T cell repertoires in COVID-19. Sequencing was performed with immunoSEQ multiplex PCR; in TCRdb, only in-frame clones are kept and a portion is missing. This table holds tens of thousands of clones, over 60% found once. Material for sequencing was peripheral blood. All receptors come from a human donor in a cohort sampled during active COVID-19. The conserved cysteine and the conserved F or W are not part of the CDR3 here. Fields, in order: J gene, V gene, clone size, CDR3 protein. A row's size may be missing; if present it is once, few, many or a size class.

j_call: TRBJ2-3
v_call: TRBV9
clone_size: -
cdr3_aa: ASSVGTSGGADTQY

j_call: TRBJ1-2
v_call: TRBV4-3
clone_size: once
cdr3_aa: ASSQDGGVRNYGYT

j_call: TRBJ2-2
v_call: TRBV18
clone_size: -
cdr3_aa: ASSPRRDITGELF

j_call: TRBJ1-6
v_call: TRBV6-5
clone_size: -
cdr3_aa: ASRWAQATSPLH

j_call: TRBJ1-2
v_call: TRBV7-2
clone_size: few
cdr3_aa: ASSLALDFT

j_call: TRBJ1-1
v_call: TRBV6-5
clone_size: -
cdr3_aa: ASSRSTEAF

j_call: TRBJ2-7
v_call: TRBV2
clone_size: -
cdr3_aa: ASSPRASGKYEQY

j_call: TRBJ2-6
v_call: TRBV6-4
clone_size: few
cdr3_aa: ASSDSGSGQYSGANVLT

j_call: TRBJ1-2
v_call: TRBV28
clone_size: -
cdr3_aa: ASSSPDRVPFYGYT

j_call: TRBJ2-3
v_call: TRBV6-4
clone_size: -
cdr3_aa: ASSEGGRMY

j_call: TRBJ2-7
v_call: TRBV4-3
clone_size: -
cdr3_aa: ASSQALGSSYEQY

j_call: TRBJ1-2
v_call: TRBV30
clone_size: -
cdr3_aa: AWRVTGSTQGGYT

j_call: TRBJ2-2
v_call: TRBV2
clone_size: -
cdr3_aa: ASRKLAGDTTGELF

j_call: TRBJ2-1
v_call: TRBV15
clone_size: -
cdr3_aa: ATSIGTSGVYEQF

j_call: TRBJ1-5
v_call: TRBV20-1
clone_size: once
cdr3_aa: SASSGTGGQQPQH

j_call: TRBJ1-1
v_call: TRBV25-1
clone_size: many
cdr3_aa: ASSDSGGGTEAF

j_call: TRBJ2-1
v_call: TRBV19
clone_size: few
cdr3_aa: ASSIAGGRYNEQF

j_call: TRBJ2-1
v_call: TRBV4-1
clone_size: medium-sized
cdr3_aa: ASSQVLANEQF

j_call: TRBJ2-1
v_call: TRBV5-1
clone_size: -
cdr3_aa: ASSLIPGGLNEQF

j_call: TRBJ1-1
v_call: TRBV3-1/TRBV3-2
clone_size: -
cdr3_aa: ASSRGAPGGGAF

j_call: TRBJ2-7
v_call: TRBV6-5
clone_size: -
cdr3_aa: ASSARQGGEQY

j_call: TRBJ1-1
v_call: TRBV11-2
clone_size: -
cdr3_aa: ASTPFQAGNTEAF

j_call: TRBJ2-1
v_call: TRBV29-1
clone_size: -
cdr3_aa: SVEYSSGGPRMQF

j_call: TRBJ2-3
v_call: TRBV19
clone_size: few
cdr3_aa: ASSWTVTDTQY

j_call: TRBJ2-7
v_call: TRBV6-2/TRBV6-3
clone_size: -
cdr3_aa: ASSKNRRTSGYYEQY

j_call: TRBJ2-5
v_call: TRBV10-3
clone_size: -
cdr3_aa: AISESTEETQY

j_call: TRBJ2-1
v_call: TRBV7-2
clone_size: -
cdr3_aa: ASSIPVGAGKYNEQF

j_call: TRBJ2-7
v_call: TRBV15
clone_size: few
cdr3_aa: ATSSRRTASYEQY

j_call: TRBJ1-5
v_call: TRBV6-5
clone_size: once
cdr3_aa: ASSQQGVGNQPQH

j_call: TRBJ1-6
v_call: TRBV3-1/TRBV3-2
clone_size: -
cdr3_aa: ASSQDPRAGSPLH

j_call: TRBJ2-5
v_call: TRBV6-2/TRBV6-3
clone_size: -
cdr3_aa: ASSYRTSGGAWETQY

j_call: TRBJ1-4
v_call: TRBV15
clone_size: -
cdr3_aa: ATSNPDRGGKANEKLF